These 10 T cell receptor beta chains were sequenced from one sample in a study of shared clonotypes between healthy human individuals. Terminally differentiated effector memory CD45RA+ cells were left out of the naive CD8 fraction, which was CD45RO-negative and positively selected for CCR7. Sequenced by immunoSEQ multiplex PCR; TCRdb stores in-frame clones only, minus some. Of some 800,000 clones in the sample, 80% to 95% were seen once. Input material: naive CD8+ T cells sorted from blood. Source of these receptors: a man under 40 in good health.

The V gene is TRBV6-1, the J gene TRBJ2-7; D gene unclear. The CDR3 contains 14 residues. Germline loops: CDR1 MNHNS, CDR2 SASEGT. Trimming cost V 6 bases and J 1 base, with 13 bases left between them. CDR3 DNA sequence: TGTGCCAGCAGAGGATCTGTGGGATCCTACGAGCAGTACTTC. Encoded protein: CASRGSVGSYEQYF.

This clone appeared once. CDR3 DNA: TGTGCCAGCAAGGCCGCCAGCGGTGAGCAGTTCTTC. Protein sequence: CASKAASGEQFF. J is TRBJ2-1 and V is TRBV27; the D gene is possibly TRBD2 (5 bases). The CDR3 contains 12 residues. Trimming pared 7 bases from V and 9 bases from J, leaving 13 bases between. Germline CDR1 is MNHEY and CDR2 is SMNVEV (reference sequence).

The chain combines TRBV4-2 with TRBJ2-2; D not resolved. Germline loops: CDR1 LGHNA, CDR2 YNFKEQ. V was trimmed by 6 bases and J by 5 bases, leaving 7 bases between them. The CDR3 covers 12 residues. The CDR3 coding sequence is TGTGCCAGCAGACCAGGTACCGGGGAGCTGTTTTTT. It translates to CASRPGTGELFF.

This clone was recorded only once. The J gene is TRBJ2-5, the V gene TRBV5-8; D may be TRBD1 or TRBD2 (5 bases each). Germline V lookup: CDR1 SGHTS, CDR2 YDEGEE. The CDR3 loop spans 13 amino acids. The V end lost 4 bases, the J end lost 5 bases, and 12 bases lay between the germline ends. CDR3 DNA sequence: TGTGCCAGCAGCCCGGGGCATCTGGAGACCCAGTACTTC. It encodes CASSPGHLETQYF.

This clone was recorded once. The DNA for the CDR3 is TGTGCCAGCAGCCTTACGACAGGAGCTAACTCCTACGAGCAGTACTTC. Protein: CASSLTTGANSYEQYF. This sequence joins TRBV5-5 and TRBJ2-7; D is perhaps TRBD1 (6 bases). From germline, CDR1 is SGHKS and CDR2 YYEKEE (reference sequence). V lost 4 bases, J lost 0 bases, and 17 bases lay in between. The CDR3 loop spans 16 amino acids. The variable domain in full, completed from reference TRBV5-5 and TRBJ2-7, reads DAGVTQSPTHLIKTRGQQVTLRCSPISGHKSVSWYQQVLGQGPQFIFQYYEKEERGRGNFPDRFSARQFPNYSSELNVNALLLGDSALYLCASSLTTGANSYEQYFGPGTRLTVT.

The chain uses TRBV9 and TRBJ2-7, with unresolved D. V dropped 0 bases and J dropped 3 bases, with 7 bases sitting between them. The germline V gene has CDR1 SGDLS and CDR2 YYNGEE. CDR3 size: 13 residues. CDR3 sequence reads: CASSVEGSYEQYF. The CDR3 region has the DNA TGTGCCAGCAGCGTAGAGGGCAGCTACGAGCAGTACTTC.

The sample holds many counts of this clone. Other DNA sequences from this sample encode an identical CDR3 as well. This sequence joins TRBV5-5 and TRBJ2-3; TRBD1 is a possible D gene (6 bases). The germline CDR1 and CDR2 sequences are SGHKS and YYEKEE (reference sequence). V dropped 2 bases and J dropped 2 bases, with 12 bases sitting between them. This CDR3 has 15 amino acids. For the CDR3, the DNA is TGTGCCAGCAGCTTTACAGGGACGATCACAGATACGCAGTATTTT. Translated, it gives CASSFTGTITDTQYF. Drawing the rest from reference TRBV5-5 and TRBJ2-3, the complete variable domain is DAGVTQSPTHLIKTRGQQVTLRCSPISGHKSVSWYQQVLGQGPQFIFQYYEKEERGRGNFPDRFSARQFPNYSSELNVNALLLGDSALYLCASSFTGTITDTQYFGPGTRLTVL.

This clone was detected only once. The DNA for the CDR3 is TGTGCCAGTAGTATGGTAGGAGGAAATGAGCAGTACTTC. Its protein product is CASSMVGGNEQYF. V usage is TRBV19 and J usage is TRBJ2-7, with D possibly TRBD2 on 5 matching bases. Trimming took off 3 bases at V and 7 bases at J, with 13 bases between the two ends. CDR1 and CDR2 from the germline V gene are LNHDA and SQIVND (reference sequence). The CDR3 has 13 amino acids.

The chain carries TRBV15 and TRBJ2-7, with 8 nucleotides matching TRBD2. This CDR3 region has 15 residues. The germline CDR1 and CDR2 sequences are LNHNV and YYDKDF (reference sequence). V trimming: 3 bases; J trimming: 3 bases; junction bases outside the gene matches: 7. In nucleotides, the CDR3 is TGTGCCACCAGCAGCAGGACTAGCAGCTACTACGAGCAGTACTTC. Protein product: CATSSRTSSYYEQYF.

The rearrangement joins TRBV7-9 to TRBJ2-7; D may match TRBD1 or TRBD2 (5 bases each). Trimming cost V 4 bases and J 1 base, with 14 bases left between them. The length of the CDR3 is 15 residues. CDR1 is SEHNR, CDR2 FQNEAQ, per germline (reference sequence). The CDR3 sequence is CASSSVRGPSYEQYF. CDR3 coding DNA: TGTGCCAGCAGCTCGGTGAGGGGCCCTTCCTACGAGCAGTACTTC. Drawing the rest from reference TRBV7-9 and TRBJ2-7, the complete variable domain is DTGVSQNPRHKITKRGQNVTFRCDPISEHNRLYWYRQTLGQGPEFLTYFQNEAQLEKSRLLSDRFSAERPKGSFSTLEIQRTEQGDSAMYLCASSSVRGPSYEQYFGPGTRLTVT.